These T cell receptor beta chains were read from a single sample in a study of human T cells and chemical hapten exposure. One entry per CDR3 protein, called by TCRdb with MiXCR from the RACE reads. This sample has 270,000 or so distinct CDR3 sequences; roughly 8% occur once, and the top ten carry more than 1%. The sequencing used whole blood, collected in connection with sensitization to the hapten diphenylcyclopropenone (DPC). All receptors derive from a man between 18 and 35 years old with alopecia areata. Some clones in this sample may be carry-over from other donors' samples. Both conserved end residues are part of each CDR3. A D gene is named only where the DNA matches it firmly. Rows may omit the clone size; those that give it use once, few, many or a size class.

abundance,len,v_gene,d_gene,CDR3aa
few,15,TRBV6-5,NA,CASSNRDTRYTEAFF
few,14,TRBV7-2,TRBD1,CASSLRGQRDEQYF
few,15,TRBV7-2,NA,CASSLDRRSTDTQYF
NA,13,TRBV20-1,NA,CSARAVGDTEAFF
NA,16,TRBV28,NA,CASSIRTVATNEKLFF
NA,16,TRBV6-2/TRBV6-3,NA,CASSYSAYLRDQPQHF
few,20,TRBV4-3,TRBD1,CASSQGAGGMGMAYNSPLHF
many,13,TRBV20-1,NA,CSAYRDTIGELFF
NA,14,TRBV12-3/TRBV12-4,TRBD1,CASTRDRGTNEQFF
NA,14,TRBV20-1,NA,CSARIEGENTEAFF
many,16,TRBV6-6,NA,CASSPLRGQSNQPQHF
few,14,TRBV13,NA,CASSLKAGHSPLHF
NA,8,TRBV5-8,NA,CASSPYTF
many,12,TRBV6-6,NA,CASTSWNQPQHF
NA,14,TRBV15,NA,CATSRAGASYEQYF
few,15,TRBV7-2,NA,CASSPPPQGLYEQFF
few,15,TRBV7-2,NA,CASSLEFRTNYGYTF
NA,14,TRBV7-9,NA,CASSHDTFTDTQYF
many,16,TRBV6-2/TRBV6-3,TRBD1,CASSAGTGKVTGELFF
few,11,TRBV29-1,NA,CSVAAGTEAFF
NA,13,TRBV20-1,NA,CSAREDTNTEAFF
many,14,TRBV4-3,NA,CASSQGTENQPQHF